Included here is one T cell receptor beta chain sequence, with context. Its antigen is as yet unknown. Combined were second doses at about 4 or about 12 weeks. This sample was included in a study of T cell responses to AZD1222 COVID-19 vaccine. Whole-study findings and limits: Seropositivity was recorded at baseline in only a handful of AZD1222 recipients. Most donors were white British, females outnumbered males, and clonal diversity was possibly underestimated.

Here immunoSEQ multiplex PCR was the method, and the copy in TCRdb shows in-frame clones only, minus some. Of about 160,000 clones in the sample, approximately 92% were seen once. Germline-derived CDR1 and CDR2 are KGHDR and SFDVKD. The CDR3 covers 14 residues. V was clipped by 9 bases and J by 0 bases, with 12 bases between them. The source is an adult who received the AZD1222 COVID-19 vaccine. The source was peripheral blood, collected 28 days after the second AZD1222 dose. The chain is built from TRBV24-1 and TRBJ2-3; tentatively, D is TRBD1 or TRBD2 (5 bases each). In DNA form, the CDR3 reads TGTGCCACCGGGCCGGGGACCAGCACAGATACGCAGTATTTT. Amino acids: CATGPGTSTDTQYF.